This T cell receptor beta chain derives from a study of blood T cell repertoires in COVID-19. About the research overall: Donors in the United States, Italy and Spain gave samples during acute or convalescent COVID-19. PBMCs, B-cell-depleted T cells, or T cells were the source of the cDNA or gDNA that made up the material.

The CDR3 runs 14 residues. CDR1 is MDHEN and CDR2 is SYDVKM in the germline V gene. V was cut by 3 bases and J by 2 bases, with 10 bases left in between. Under the authors' procedure: Reference gene primer amplification gave nucleated cell count estimates. TCRdb's table, derived via immunoSEQ multiplex PCR, lists solely in-frame clones and lacks some. D and trimming come from the DNA, and the V and J calls and clone size come from that table. The data hold some 130,000 clones, with 88% observed a single time. V is TRBV28 and J is TRBJ2-5; tentative D call: TRBD1 (5 bases). This TCR came from a man between 45 and 60 years old with acute or convalescent COVID-19. The sample taken for sequencing was peripheral blood. For the CDR3, the DNA is TGTGCCAGCAGTTTCCACAGGAGACAAGAGACCCAGTACTTC. Its translation: CASSFHRRQETQYF.